This T cell receptor (beta chain) was retrieved from a study of Graves' ophthalmopathy and Graves' hyperthyroidism. Study context: Peripheral blood was gathered at the point of initial diagnosis, before any treatment started. Notes on the study in general: In separating ophthalmopathy from stable hyperthyroidism, a 13-signature model achieved roughly 87% sensitivity and over 80% specificity. Detected in blood as well were most expanded thyroid clonotypes with frequency above 0.001.

RNA transcripts provided the template for amplifying TCR beta CDR3 regions. The library came from an HTBI-primed first-round RT-PCR and a second-round multiplex PCR. TCRdb re-derived calls from the multiplex PCR reads in MiXCR, one entry per CDR3 protein. The profile shows fewer than 650,000 distinct CDR3 sequences, over 20% of them singletons. In this sample, this clonotype turned up many times. The antigen is unknown. The diagnosis was founded upon clinical symptoms, serum thyroxine, TRAb, thyroid ultrasound and orbital computed tomography. The CDR3 totals 16 residues. In germline, CDR1 is MNHEY, CDR2 SVGAGI. V lost 2 bases, J lost 2 bases, and 13 bases lay in between.

Sequenced input: peripheral blood. The chain links TRBV6-5 to TRBJ1-5; no definite D call. The clonotype was recovered from a woman younger than 30 with stable Graves' hyperthyroidism. Some clones in this sample may be carry-over from other donors' samples. CDR3 bases: TGTGCCAGCAGTTACACAAAACGATTGGGCAATCAGCCCCAGCATTTT. This sequence encodes CASSYTKRLGNQPQHF.